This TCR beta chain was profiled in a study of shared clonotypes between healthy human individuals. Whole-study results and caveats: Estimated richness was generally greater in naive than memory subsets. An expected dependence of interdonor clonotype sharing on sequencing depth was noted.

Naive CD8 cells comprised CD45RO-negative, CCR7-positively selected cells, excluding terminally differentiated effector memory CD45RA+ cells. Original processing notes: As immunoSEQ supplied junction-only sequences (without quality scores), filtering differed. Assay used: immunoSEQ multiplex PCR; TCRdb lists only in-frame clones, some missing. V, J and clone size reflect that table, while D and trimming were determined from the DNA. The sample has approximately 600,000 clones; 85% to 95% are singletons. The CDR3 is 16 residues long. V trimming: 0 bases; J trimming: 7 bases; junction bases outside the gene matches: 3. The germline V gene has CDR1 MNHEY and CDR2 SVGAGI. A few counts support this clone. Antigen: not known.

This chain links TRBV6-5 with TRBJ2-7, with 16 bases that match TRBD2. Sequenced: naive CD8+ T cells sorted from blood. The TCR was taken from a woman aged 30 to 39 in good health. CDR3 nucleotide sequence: TGTGCCAGCAGTTACTCGGGGACTAGCGGGAGGGGTGAGCAGTACTTC. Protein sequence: CASSYSGTSGRGEQYF.